A selection of T cell receptor beta chains follows, all from one sample in a study of siplizumab effects on memory and regulatory T cells. Sequenced by immunoSEQ multiplex PCR; TCRdb stores in-frame clones only, minus some. The data show about 100,000 clones, about nine tenths seen once. Sequencing input: non-Treg CD4+ T cells sorted from blood. The receptors derive from a human donor in good health. The CDR3 runs from the conserved cysteine through the conserved F or W. D genes are given only for firm matches. Size is stated for part of the rows, as once, few or many counts, or as a class when the clone is expanded.

clone_size,v_call,d_call,j_call,cdr3_aa,cdr3_nt
.,TRBV7-6,.,TRBJ1-1,CASSLESTFPGSTEAFF,TGTGCCAGCAGCTTAGAATCGACTTTTCCGGGGTCCACTGAAGCTTTCTTT
.,TRBV7-9,.,TRBJ2-5,CASSLGRGPQETQYF,TGTGCCAGCAGCTTAGGTCGGGGACCCCAAGAGACCCAGTACTTC
.,TRBV2,.,TRBJ2-5,CASSEASETQYF,TGTGCCAGCAGTGAAGCTTCAGAGACCCAGTACTTC
.,TRBV10-3,.,TRBJ1-1,CAITAELYTEAFF,TGTGCCATCACGGCGGAGCTTTACACTGAAGCTTTCTTT
.,TRBV7-3,.,TRBJ2-2,CASSLRRGQPNTGELFF,TGTGCCAGCAGCTTAAGGAGGGGACAGCCGAACACCGGGGAGCTGTTTTTT
.,TRBV5-1,TRBD2,TRBJ2-1,CASSSQGLAGFAYNEQFF,TGCGCCAGCAGCTCCCAAGGACTAGCGGGATTCGCCTACAATGAGCAGTTCTTC
once,TRBV28,TRBD2,TRBJ2-1,CASTPGLASYNEQFF,TGTGCCAGCACCCCGGGACTAGCGTCATACAATGAGCAGTTCTTC
.,TRBV5-3,TRBD2,TRBJ2-3,CARSLRTSGRAGTDTQYF,TGTGCCAGAAGCTTGCGGACTAGCGGGAGAGCTGGCACAGATACGCAGTATTTT
.,TRBV29-1,TRBD1,TRBJ2-5,CSVRTGGQETQYF,TGCAGCGTCAGGACAGGGGGTCAAGAGACCCAGTACTTC
.,TRBV10-3,.,TRBJ1-1,CAISESAPANTEAFF,TGTGCCATCAGTGAGTCGGCGCCGGCGAACACTGAAGCTTTCTTT
.,TRBV7-3,TRBD2,TRBJ2-5,CASSLGTSGSQGETQYF,TGTGCCAGCAGCTTAGGGACTAGCGGGAGTCAGGGAGAGACCCAGTACTTC
.,TRBV15,.,TRBJ2-5,CATSRVRETQYF,TGTGCCACCAGCAGAGTCCGGGAGACCCAGTACTTC
.,TRBV5-5,.,TRBJ1-1,CASSSLVGLAFF,TGTGCCAGCAGCTCCTTAGTAGGGCTTGCTTTCTTT
few,TRBV19,.,TRBJ1-1,CASNPGRVNTEAFF,TGTGCCAGTAACCCGGGACGGGTGAACACTGAAGCTTTCTTT
.,TRBV6-5,TRBD2,TRBJ2-5,CATGRGVGTQYF,TGTGCCACCGGACGGGGGGTAGGGACCCAGTACTTC
.,TRBV2,.,TRBJ2-7,CASSEPFLPGADSYEQYF,TGTGCCAGCAGTGAACCGTTCCTTCCGGGGGCGGACTCCTACGAGCAGTACTTC
.,TRBV18,.,TRBJ2-4,CASSPPELGSTIQYF,TGTGCCAGCTCACCACCGGAACTTGGGTCGACCATTCAGTACTTC
.,TRBV27,TRBD1,TRBJ1-1,CASSPRDRGLNTEAFF,TGTGCCAGCAGTCCCCGGGACAGGGGGCTCAACACTGAAGCTTTCTTT
.,TRBV29-1,.,TRBJ1-2,CSVARRQSYGYTF,TGCAGCGTTGCGCGCAGGCAGAGCTATGGCTACACCTTC
.,TRBV7-9,TRBD1,TRBJ2-7,CASSPMGQGSSYEQYF,TGTGCCAGCAGCCCTATGGGACAGGGGTCCTCCTACGAGCAGTACTTC
.,TRBV2,TRBD2,TRBJ2-7,CASRVSGSWSEQYF,TGTGCCAGCAGGGTTAGCGGGAGTTGGAGCGAGCAGTACTTC
.,TRBV6-1,.,TRBJ2-2,CASRGTQGNTGELFF,TGTGCCAGCAGGGGGACGCAGGGGAACACCGGGGAGCTGTTTTTT
.,TRBV18,TRBD1,TRBJ2-5,CASSLGQGETQYF,TGTGCCAGCTCACTCGGACAGGGCGAGACCCAGTACTTC
few,TRBV5-1,.,TRBJ2-5,CASSPGGLVETQYF,TGCGCCAGCAGCCCCGGGGGATTGGTAGAGACCCAGTACTTC
.,TRBV6-1,TRBD1,TRBJ1-2,CASSLRDSLFGGYTF,TGTGCCAGCAGCCTAAGGGACAGTTTGTTCGGGGGCTACACCTTC
.,TRBV19,.,TRBJ2-2,CASSPKSTGELFF,TGTGCCAGTAGTCCCAAATCCACCGGGGAGCTGTTTTTT
.,TRBV6-6,.,TRBJ2-7,CASSSPSGRRQYF,TGTGCCAGCAGTTCCCCGAGTGGGCGTCGGCAGTACTTC
.,TRBV6-1,TRBD1,TRBJ2-1,CASSVGGQGWNEQFF,TGTGCCAGCAGCGTCGGGGGACAGGGGTGGAATGAGCAGTTCTTC
once,TRBV20-1,.,TRBJ1-2,CSAANGYTF,TGCAGTGCTGCGAATGGCTACACCTTC
.,TRBV11-3,TRBD2,TRBJ2-5,CASSWSGTSGKETQYF,TGTGCCAGCAGTTGGTCCGGGACTAGCGGGAAGGAAACCCAGTACTTC
.,TRBV5-6,.,TRBJ2-3,CASSLAGSTDTQYF,TGTGCCAGCAGCTTGGCTGGCAGCACAGATACGCAGTATTTT
once,TRBV30,.,TRBJ1-1,CAWSSQNTEAFF,TGTGCCTGGAGTAGCCAAAACACTGAAGCTTTCTTT
.,TRBV19,.,TRBJ2-7,CASSMSVPYEQYF,TGTGCCAGTAGTATGAGCGTACCCTACGAGCAGTACTTC
.,TRBV5-4,.,TRBJ2-5,CASSIKETQYF,TGTGCCAGCAGCATAAAAGAGACCCAGTACTTC
.,TRBV19,TRBD1,TRBJ1-2,CASTETGGNYGYTF,TGTGCCAGTACTGAGACAGGGGGGAACTATGGCTACACCTTC
once,TRBV19,.,TRBJ2-7,CASSDVRGYEQYF,TGTGCCAGTAGTGACGTAAGGGGTTACGAGCAGTACTTC
.,TRBV11-1,TRBD1,TRBJ2-1,CASSLTGTGRSDEQFF,TGTGCCAGCAGCCTAACGGGGACAGGGAGGAGTGATGAGCAGTTCTTC
.,TRBV7-9,.,TRBJ2-3,CASSPSRGGRTDTQYF,TGTGCCAGCAGCCCAAGTCGGGGTGGACGGACAGATACGCAGTATTTT
once,TRBV2,.,TRBJ2-1,CASSGSWTTINEQFF,TGTGCCAGCAGTGGAAGCTGGACTACCATCAATGAGCAGTTCTTC
.,TRBV5-1,.,TRBJ1-1,CASSLALVGGTEAFF,TGCGCCAGCAGCTTGGCCTTGGTGGGGGGAACTGAAGCTTTCTTT
.,TRBV10-3,.,TRBJ2-3,CAIKVSNTDTQYF,TGTGCCATCAAGGTCAGTAACACAGATACGCAGTATTTT
.,TRBV19,TRBD1,TRBJ1-5,CASSRTGDQPQHF,TGTGCCAGTAGCCGGACAGGGGATCAGCCCCAGCATTTT
.,TRBV10-3,TRBD2,TRBJ2-7,CAISIAGTSHPEQYF,TGTGCCATCAGTATCGCCGGGACTAGCCATCCCGAGCAGTACTTC
.,TRBV5-5,TRBD1,TRBJ1-5,CASSSSGTASNQPQHF,TGTGCCAGCAGCTCGTCCGGGACAGCTAGCAATCAGCCCCAGCATTTT
.,TRBV27,.,TRBJ1-1,CASSSTGNTEAFF,TGTGCCAGCAGTTCTACGGGAAACACTGAAGCTTTCTTT
.,TRBV18,.,TRBJ2-2,CASSPPGGGKNTGELFF,TGTGCCAGCTCACCACCAGGTGGAGGAAAGAACACCGGGGAGCTGTTTTTT